These 31 T cell receptor beta chains were all obtained from the same sample, sequenced in a study of post-analysis software for immune sequencing data. Findings and caveats of the study: Comparison of patients with controls showed five TRBV segments more frequent in patients, TRBV5-6, TRBV5-1 and TRBV20-1 among them.

cDNA libraries for TCR beta contained unique molecular identifiers. TCRdb ran MiXCR on the PCR reads and lists one entry per CDR3 protein. The data show about 560,000 distinct CDR3 sequences, roughly 45% seen once. Antigens of these TCRs are unknown. The sequencing input was blood. Receptor source: a girl under 18 with multiple sclerosis.

The CDR3 protein is CASRAGTEQFF. The CDR3 DNA sequence: TGTGCCAGCAGGGCAGGGACAGAGCAGTTCTTC. The rearrangement uses TRBV12-3 or TRBV12-4 and TRBJ2-1; tentatively, D is TRBD1 (6 bases). The CDR3 is 11 residues long. V was cut by 6 bases and J by 10 bases, with 10 bases left in between.

The chain employs TRBV5-1 and TRBJ2-2; 11 nucleotides align to TRBD1. The germline CDR1 and CDR2 sequences are SGHRS and YFSETQ. J gave up 4 bases and V 3 bases, and 5 bases lay outside the gene matches. The CDR3 is 16 amino acids. The chain's CDR3 is CASSWGQGVRTGELFF. In DNA form, the CDR3 reads TGCGCCAGCAGCTGGGGACAGGGGGTTCGCACCGGGGAGCTGTTTTTT.

The chain joins TRBV13 to TRBJ1-2; D gene ambiguous. V was cut by 3 bases and J by 8 bases, with 10 bases left in between. Germline loops: CDR1 PRHDT, CDR2 FYEKMQ (reference sequence). There are 12 residues in the CDR3. The CDR3 DNA sequence: TGTGCCAGCAGCTTTGAAGTTGGAGGCTACACCTTC. This gives the protein CASSFEVGGYTF.

The rearrangement uses TRBV5-1 and TRBJ1-1; D unresolved. CDR1 and CDR2 (germline): SGHRS, YFSETQ. The CDR3 sequence is 15 residues long. Trimming shortened V by 0 bases and J by 3 bases, and 12 bases separated the two germline ends. The CDR3 DNA follows: TGCGCCAGCAGCTTGGATACCGGTGGGGACACTGAAGCTTTCTTT. It encodes CASSLDTGGDTEAFF.

This clonotype has a single count. The V gene is TRBV7-9, the J gene TRBJ2-7; D assignment may be TRBD1 or TRBD2 (5 bases each). The V end was cut by 7 bases, the J end by 2 bases, with 9 bases between. Germline V CDR1 and CDR2: SEHNR, FQNEAQ (reference sequence). This CDR3 comprises 12 residues. Here the CDR3 reads CASIEGTYEQYF. In nucleotides, the CDR3 is TGTGCCAGCATTGAGGGGACCTACGAGCAGTACTTC. Full variable domain (missing parts from reference TRBV7-9 and TRBJ2-7): DTGVSQNPRHKITKRGQNVTFRCDPISEHNRLYWYRQTLGQGPEFLTYFQNEAQLEKSRLLSDRFSAERPKGSFSTLEIQRTEQGDSAMYLCASIEGTYEQYFGPGTRLTVT.

In the case of this clonotype: A junction end diverges from the germline sequence, so it may reflect a read error. This chain links TRBV12-3 or TRBV12-4 with TRBJ2-4, with 8 bases aligning to TRBD1. The CDR3 is made up of 15 amino acids. The CDR3 here is CASSPSAGGADIQYF. The CDR3 nucleotides read TGCGCCAGCAGTCCCTCCGCAGGGGGCGCGGACATTCAGTACTTC.

The gene calls are TRBV24-1 and TRBJ1-2; maybe TRBD1 (6 bases). This CDR3 is built from 19 residues. V was trimmed by 5 bases and J by 4 bases, leaving 28 bases between them. The germline CDR1 and CDR2 sequences are KGHDR and SFDVKD. CDR3 sequence: CATSVVVRTEQGLGYGYTF. The CDR3 DNA is TGTGCCACCAGTGTGGTCGTCCGGACTGAACAGGGTCTTGGCTATGGCTACACCTTC.

At least ten counts were recorded for this clonotype. This chain's CDR3 is CASSLAGGGETQYF. The CDR3, as DNA: TGTGCCAGCAGTTTAGCGGGCGGTGGAGAGACCCAGTACTTC. V usage is TRBV12-3 or TRBV12-4 and J usage is TRBJ2-5; D call uncertain. This CDR3 is 14 amino acids long. Deletions cut 0 bases from V and 4 bases from J, with 9 bases between.

The table lists this clonotype with a few counts. The chain employs TRBV5-4 and TRBJ2-1; D is unclear. The germline V gene encodes CDR1 SGHNT and CDR2 YYREEE (reference sequence). The CDR3 covers 17 residues. The V gene lost 5 bases and the J gene lost 2 bases, with 20 bases spanning the gap. DNA for the CDR3: TGTGCCAGCAGGTCCGGGTTGAGGCTAGGACCCTACAATGAGCAGTTCTTC. Protein sequence: CASRSGLRLGPYNEQFF.

The rearrangement uses TRBV20-1 and TRBJ2-1; 10 bases map to TRBD1. Germline V CDR1 and CDR2: DFQATT, SNEGSKA (reference sequence). The trim removed 0 bases at V and 2 bases at J, leaving 10 bases unmatched. The CDR3 spans 18 residues. CDR3 amino acids: CSARDEGAGTGAYNEQFF. CDR3 DNA: TGCAGTGCTAGAGATGAGGGAGCCGGGACAGGGGCCTACAATGAGCAGTTCTTC.

This clonotype was detected a few times. This chain links TRBV7-3 with TRBJ1-6; no clear D gene. This CDR3 comprises 20 residues. Germline V lookup: CDR1 SGHTA, CDR2 FQGTGA. The germline V and J ends were trimmed by 0 bases and 0 bases, with 18 bases remaining between them. CDR3 amino acids: CASSLTSIPQMGSYNSPLHF. DNA for the CDR3: TGTGCCAGCAGCTTAACGAGCATCCCCCAAATGGGCTCCTATAATTCACCCCTCCACTTT.

In regard to this clonotype: A junction boundary mismatches the germline segment, possibly from a read error. The genes are TRBV29-1 and TRBJ2-1, with unresolved D. Germline loops: CDR1 SQVTM, CDR2 ANQGSEA. There are 10 residues in the CDR3. In DNA, the CDR3 is TGCAGCGTTCGAATAAATGAGCAGGTCTTC. It translates to CSVRINEQVF.

This clonotype was found a few times. V gene TRBV7-8 combines with J gene TRBJ2-7; either TRBD1 or TRBD2 may fit D (5 bases each). V gave up 6 bases and J gave up 2 bases, with 14 bases separating them. Germline V gene data show CDR1 as SGHVS and CDR2 as FQNEAQ. CDR3 length: 14 residues. The CDR3 loop reads CASRPGRRTYEQYF. The CDR3 DNA reads as TGTGCCAGCAGACCGGGACGGAGAACCTACGAGCAGTACTTC.

There are a few counts of this clonotype. The chain has TRBV7-2 and TRBJ2-7; 7 bases match TRBD2. This CDR3 is 14 amino acids long. Losses at the gene ends were 0 bases for V and 2 bases for J; bases not matched to a gene: 1. Per germline, CDR1 SGHTA and CDR2 FQGNSA. CDR3 sequence: CASSLATSTYEQYF. In nucleotides, the CDR3 is TGTGCCAGCAGCTTAGCGACTAGCACCTACGAGCAGTACTTC.

This chain links TRBV6-5 with TRBJ2-4, with 8 bases matching TRBD2. J lost 0 bases, V lost 0 bases, and 1 base had no gene match. The V gene's germline CDR1 is MNHEY and CDR2 SVGAGI. The CDR3 has 16 amino acids. The CDR3 DNA reads as TGTGCCAGCAGTTACTCGACTAGCGTAGCCAAAAACATTCAGTACTTC. Translating gives CASSYSTSVAKNIQYF.

This clonotype appeared once. The chain joins TRBV20-1 to TRBJ2-7; 8 nucleotides agree with TRBD1. CDR1 and CDR2 (germline): DFQATT, SNEGSKA (reference sequence). This CDR3 has 14 amino acids. Trimming took 5 bases from V and 2 from J; bases not matched to a gene: 8. The CDR3 loop is CSAPSAGGTYEQYF. In DNA form, the CDR3 reads TGCAGTGCTCCCTCGGCAGGGGGCACCTACGAGCAGTACTTC.

This clonotype was seen at least ten times. V is TRBV28 and J is TRBJ2-5, with 14 bases that match TRBD2. V shed 5 bases, J shed 4 bases, and the junction held 12 bases outside the gene matches. CDR3 length: 18 amino acids. CDR1 and CDR2 (germline): MDHEN, SYDVKM. DNA of the CDR3: TGTGCCAGCAGTGATACCGGGACTAGCGGGAGCTGGGGAGAGACCCAGTACTTC. Protein: CASSDTGTSGSWGETQYF.

CDR3: CASTGQGGSYEQYF. The CDR3 nucleotides read TGTGCCAGCACCGGACAGGGGGGCTCCTACGAGCAGTACTTC. V gene TRBV6-5 combines with J gene TRBJ2-7; 10 bases map to TRBD1. Germline values: CDR1 MNHEY, CDR2 SVGAGI. The junction had 3 bases not matched to a gene; V was cut back by 7 bases and J by 0 bases. The CDR3 has 14 amino acids.

The chain links TRBV9 to TRBJ2-7; 8 nucleotides agree with TRBD1. The CDR3 sequence is 15 residues long. CDR1 SGDLS and CDR2 YYNGEE come from the germline V gene. V gave up 4 bases and J gave up 1 base; unmatched junction bases: 7. The DNA for the CDR3 is TGTGCCAGCAGCCCCCGACAGGGGATTTCCTACGAGCAGTACTTC. Residues: CASSPRQGISYEQYF.

The chain combines TRBV14 with TRBJ2-7; a possible D gene is TRBD2 (6 bases). Germline loops: CDR1 SGHDN, CDR2 FVKESK. This CDR3 has 20 residues. Trimming cost V 0 bases and J 2 bases, with 26 bases left between them. CDR3 in amino acids: CASSQDLRTNGVTGPYEQYF. In nucleotides, the CDR3 is TGTGCCAGCAGCCAAGACCTTCGGACTAACGGGGTTACGGGGCCCTACGAGCAGTACTTC.

This clonotype was seen a handful of times. The chain uses TRBV6-5 and TRBJ2-3; tentative D call: TRBD1 (5 bases). V lost 2 bases to trimming and J lost 1 base, with 16 bases between them. The germline gives CDR1 MNHEY, CDR2 SVGAGI. The CDR3 contains 17 residues. The CDR3: CASSYGPRARGTDTQYF. The CDR3 DNA is TGTGCCAGCAGTTACGGGCCCCGGGCCAGGGGCACAGATACGCAGTATTTT.

This clonotype has more than one count but fewer than ten. The chain has TRBV30 and TRBJ2-5; D is ambiguous. CDR1 is GTSNPN, CDR2 SVGIG, per germline (reference sequence). Trimming removed 2 bases from V and 5 bases from J, with 12 bases in between. CDR3 length equals 13 residues. The chain's CDR3 is CAWSYLGRETQYF. For the CDR3, the DNA is TGTGCCTGGAGTTACCTAGGACGCGAGACCCAGTACTTC.

This clonotype was counted between two and nine times. The chain has TRBV4-1 and TRBJ2-7; 8 nucleotides match TRBD1. This CDR3 contains 16 residues. Germline CDR1 is MGHRA and CDR2 is YSYEKL. J was trimmed by 1 base and V by 2 bases; bases with no gene match: 7. The CDR3 is CASSQSSRTGSYEQYF. The CDR3 region has the DNA TGCGCCAGCAGCCAAAGTAGCAGGACAGGGTCCTACGAGCAGTACTTC.

This clonotype was detected only a few times. The rearrangement uses TRBV4-2 and TRBJ2-4, with D possibly being TRBD1 (7 bases). This CDR3 region has 19 residues. Trimming pared 4 bases from V and 4 bases from J, leaving 26 bases between. Germline assignment: CDR1 LGHNA and CDR2 YNFKEQ. CDR3: CASSPGETRTGSLKNIQYF. The CDR3 nucleotides read TGTGCCAGCAGCCCGGGAGAAACGCGGACAGGCAGCCTTAAAAACATTCAGTACTTC.

This clonotype appeared a few times. This chain uses TRBV29-1 with TRBJ2-7; weak D call: TRBD2 (5 bases). V lost 6 bases, J lost 0 bases, and 18 bases lay in between. The CDR3 consists of 15 residues. Germline CDR1 SQVTM, CDR2 ANQGSEA. Here the CDR3 DNA reads TGCAGCGTCCACCTCGAACGAGGGCTCTCCTACGAGCAGTACTTC. It translates to CSVHLERGLSYEQYF.

The chain combines TRBV20-1 with TRBJ2-3; 9 nucleotides agree with TRBD2. V dropped 4 bases and J dropped 1; count of bases not matched to a gene: 3. Germline assignment: CDR1 DFQATT and CDR2 SNEGSKA (reference sequence). The CDR3 runs to 14 residues. The CDR3 sequence: CSAMSGGRTDTQYF. CDR3 DNA: TGCAGTGCTATGAGCGGGGGGCGCACAGATACGCAGTATTTT.

The chain is built from TRBV14 and TRBJ2-7; 8 nucleotides align to TRBD1. The CDR3 is 13 residues long. With V trimmed by 0 bases and J by 7 bases, 2 bases remained unmatched. In germline, CDR1 is SGHDN, CDR2 FVKESK. CDR3 coding DNA: TGTGCCAGCAGCCAAGAGGGACAGGAAGAGCAGTACTTC. Protein product: CASSQEGQEEQYF.

This clonotype was seen only a few times. The chain employs TRBV27 and TRBJ1-5, with 10 bases aligning to TRBD1. The V gene end was trimmed by 1 base and the J gene end by 0 bases; junction bases not matched to a gene: 3. The germline V gene encodes CDR1 MNHEY and CDR2 SMNVEV (reference sequence). The CDR3 spans 17 residues. CDR3 DNA sequence: TGTGCCAGCAGTTTATTAGGGACAGGGGTTAGCAATCAGCCCCAGCATTTT. Encoded protein: CASSLLGTGVSNQPQHF.

This clonotype has only a few counts. The V call is TRBV7-3, the J call TRBJ2-1; D tentatively fits TRBD1 or TRBD2 (5 bases each). The germline V gene has CDR1 SGHTA and CDR2 FQGTGA. The germline V and J ends were trimmed by 3 bases and 15 bases, with 12 bases remaining between them. The CDR3 sequence is 11 residues long. CDR3 in amino acids: CASSLGTGWFF. CDR3 DNA: TGTGCCAGCAGCTTGGGGACGGGTTGGTTCTTC.

The V and J genes are TRBV7-2 and TRBJ1-5; D unresolved. CDR3 length: 14 amino acids. Trimming removed 1 base from V and 0 bases from J, with 4 bases in between. Germline CDR1 SGHTA, CDR2 FQGNSA. The CDR3 sequence is CASSLVLSNQPQHF. The CDR3 DNA reads TGTGCCAGCAGCTTAGTACTTAGCAATCAGCCCCAGCATTTT.

Note on this clonotype: Just one base apart from a much larger clone, this may be a read error. The chain is built from TRBV20-1 and TRBJ2-7, with TRBD2 matching 11 bases. J lost 7 bases, V lost 5 bases, and 13 bases had no gene match. The CDR3 covers 15 residues. CDR1 DFQATT and CDR2 SNEGSKA come from the germline V gene (reference sequence). The CDR3 DNA is TGCAGTGCTCCCAGACTAGCGGGGATCTACAATGAGCAGTACTTC. Encoded protein: CSAPRLAGIYNEQYF.